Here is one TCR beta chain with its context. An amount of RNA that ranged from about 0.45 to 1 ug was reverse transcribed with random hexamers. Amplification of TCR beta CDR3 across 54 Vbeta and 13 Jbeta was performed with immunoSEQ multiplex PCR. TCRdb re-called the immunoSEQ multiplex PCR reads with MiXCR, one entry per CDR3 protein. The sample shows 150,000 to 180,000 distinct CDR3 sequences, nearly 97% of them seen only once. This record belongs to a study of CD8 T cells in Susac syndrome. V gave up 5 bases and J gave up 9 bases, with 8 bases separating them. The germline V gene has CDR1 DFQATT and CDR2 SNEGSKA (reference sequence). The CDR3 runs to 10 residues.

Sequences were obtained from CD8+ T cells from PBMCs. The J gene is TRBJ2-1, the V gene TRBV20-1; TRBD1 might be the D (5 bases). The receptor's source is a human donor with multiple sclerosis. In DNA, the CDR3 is TGCAGTGCTTGGGGCGGTGAGCAGTTCTTC. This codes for CSAWGGEQFF.